The 27 T cell receptor beta chains in this list originate from one sample, sequenced in a study of blood T cell repertoires in COVID-19. Generated by immunoSEQ multiplex PCR, the TCRdb table keeps only in-frame clones and is missing some. The profile shows a few hundred thousand clones, roughly 88% of them singletons. The sample consisted of peripheral blood. These receptors were obtained from a man at least 80 years old with acute or convalescent COVID-19.

In this sample, this clone turned up many times. V is TRBV11-3 and J is TRBJ2-7; TRBD1 matches at 7 bases. Germline loops: CDR1 SGHNT, CDR2 YENEEA. After removal of 5 bases from V and 0 bases from J, the junction contained 7 bases not matched to a gene. The CDR3 sequence is 15 residues long. The DNA for the CDR3 is TGTGCCAGCAGCACAACAGGGGCCTGCTCCTACGAGCAGTACTTC. It specifies CASSTTGACSYEQYF.

The rearrangement joins TRBV6-5 to TRBJ1-2; 10 nucleotides match TRBD1. Germline V gives CDR1 MNHEY, CDR2 SVGAGI. J was trimmed by 8 bases and V by 2 bases; bases with no gene match: 11. CDR3 size: 16 residues. The CDR3: CASSYLGPGQGNGYTF. The CDR3 region has the DNA TGTGCCAGCAGTTACCTAGGTCCGGGACAGGGGAACGGCTACACCTTC.

The chain carries TRBV28 and TRBJ1-5; a possible D gene is TRBD1 (5 bases). Germline V gene sequence: CDR1 MDHEN, CDR2 SYDVKM. V gave up 6 bases and J gave up 9 bases, with 12 bases separating them. The CDR3 sequence is 12 residues long. The CDR3 DNA is TGTGCCAGCAGACCTACAGGCCCGCCCCAGCATTTT. This codes for CASRPTGPPQHF.

Points on this clone: This clone may be a read error of a much larger clone one base away. This same CDR3 is encoded by further DNA sequences in the sample. The rearrangement links TRBV15 to TRBJ2-2; 8 bases align to TRBD1. CDR3 size: 14 residues. After removal of 4 bases from V and 5 bases from J, the junction contained 3 bases not matched to a gene. Germline loops: CDR1 LNHNV, CDR2 YYDKDF (reference sequence). The CDR3 loop is CATSKQGVTGELFF. The CDR3 DNA reads as TGTGCCACCAGCAAACAGGGGGTTACCGGGGAGCTGTTTTTT. The whole variable domain, filled in from reference TRBV15 and TRBJ2-2, reads DAMVIQNPRYQVTQFGKPVTLSCSQTLNHNVMYWYQQKSSQAPKLLFHYYDKDFNNEADTPDNFQSRRPNTSFCFLDIRSPGLGDTAMYLCATSKQGVTGELFFGEGSRLTVL.

V and J are TRBV18 and TRBJ2-7, with 7 bases matching TRBD1. The J segment lost 0 bases and the V segment lost 4 bases, leaving 6 bases of the junction unmatched. Germline V CDR1 and CDR2: KGHSH, LQKENI. The CDR3 consists of 15 residues. CDR3 nucleotide sequence: TGTGCCAGCTCACAATGGGACAGCTACTCCTACGAGCAGTACTTC. Protein: CASSQWDSYSYEQYF.

This sequence joins TRBV7-2 and TRBJ1-2, with 9 bases identical to TRBD1. V shed 1 base and J 4 bases; nucleotides not matched to a gene: 4. The germline V gene has CDR1 SGHTA and CDR2 FQGNSA. The CDR3 covers 15 residues. The CDR3 DNA follows: TGTGCCAGCAGCTTAGACGGACAGGGGCGCTATGGCTACACCTTC. It translates to CASSLDGQGRYGYTF.

The V call is TRBV5-1, the J call TRBJ2-2; D is ambiguous. V lost 4 bases, J lost 6 bases, and 10 bases lay in between. Germline V gives CDR1 SGHRS, CDR2 YFSETQ. The CDR3 spans 13 residues. The CDR3 coding sequence is TGCGCCAGCAGCCCCCTTGGGCCCGGGGAGCTGTTTTTT. It yields the protein CASSPLGPGELFF.

The J gene is TRBJ2-7, the V gene TRBV18; 7 bases align to TRBD1. Germline V gene data show CDR1 as KGHSH and CDR2 as LQKENI. This CDR3 has 14 residues. The J segment lost 4 bases and the V segment lost 1 base, leaving 4 bases of the junction unmatched. CDR3 in DNA: TGTGCCAGCTCACCACAAGGGGGCAGATACGAGCAGTACTTC. As protein: CASSPQGGRYEQYF. Complete variable domain (other parts from reference TRBV18 and TRBJ2-7): NAGVMQNPRHLVRRRGQEARLRCSPMKGHSHVYWYRQLPEEGLKFMVYLQKENIIDESGMPKERFSAEFPKEGPSILRIQQVVRGDSAAYFCASSPQGGRYEQYFGPGTRLTVT.

J is TRBJ2-7 and V is TRBV28; D is unclear. V was cut by 3 bases and J by 5 bases, with 8 bases left in between. Germline values: CDR1 MDHEN, CDR2 SYDVKM. CDR3 length equals 12 residues. CDR3: CASSLTLNEQYF. CDR3 sequence (DNA): TGTGCCAGCAGTTTGACTCTAAACGAGCAGTACTTC.

V is TRBV5-5 and J is TRBJ1-6, with 7 bases fitting TRBD1. J lost 6 bases, V lost 0 bases, and 9 bases had no gene match. This CDR3 is 17 amino acids long. CDR1 and CDR2 (germline): SGHKS, YYEKEE (reference sequence). The CDR3 region is CASSLGTGQSPNSPLHF. The CDR3 nucleotides read TGTGCCAGCAGCTTGGGGACAGGTCAATCGCCTAATTCACCCCTCCACTTT.

V usage is TRBV19 and J usage is TRBJ2-2, with D hard to call. The ends were cut back, 3 bases at V and 1 base at J, with 9 bases in the middle. The germline V gene encodes CDR1 LNHDA and CDR2 SQIVND (reference sequence). The CDR3 spans 15 residues. The CDR3 loop reads CASSIRLENTGELFF. The CDR3 DNA reads as TGTGCCAGTAGTATTAGACTGGAGAACACCGGGGAGCTGTTTTTT. Drawing the rest from reference TRBV19 and TRBJ2-2, the complete variable domain is DGGITQSPKYLFRKEGQNVTLSCEQNLNHDAMYWYRQDPGQGLRLIYYSQIVNDFQKGDIAEGYSVSREKKESFPLTVTSAQKNPTAFYLCASSIRLENTGELFFGEGSRLTVL.

Here the CDR3 reads CASSLQGHPEAFF. The CDR3 DNA reads as TGCGCCAGCAGCTTACAGGGCCATCCTGAAGCTTTCTTT. This chain joins TRBV5-1 and TRBJ1-1, with a weak D call TRBD1 (6 bases). V lost 2 bases and J 6 bases, leaving 11 bases between the germline ends. This CDR3 has 13 amino acids. The germline CDR1 and CDR2 sequences are SGHRS and YFSETQ.

The gene calls are TRBV10-3 and TRBJ2-2; 9 positions agree with TRBD1. CDR1 and CDR2 from the germline V gene are ENHRY and SYGVKD. CDR3 length: 14 residues. V trimming: 11 bases; J trimming: 6 bases; junction bases outside the gene matches: 10. The chain's CDR3 is CAAVGQGASGELFF. The CDR3 DNA follows: TGTGCCGCTGTGGGACAGGGAGCCTCCGGGGAGCTGTTTTTT.

This chain connects TRBV5-1 to TRBJ2-5; 9 bases are a match to TRBD2. Germline V CDR1 and CDR2: SGHRS, YFSETQ. V dropped 1 base and J dropped 2; count of bases not matched to a gene: 6. CDR3 size: 16 residues. The CDR3 bases are TGCGCCAGCAGCTTGTTCCAGACTAGCGGACAAGAGACCCAGTACTTC. Translation: CASSLFQTSGQETQYF.

This chain links TRBV20-1 with TRBJ2-1; tentatively, D is TRBD2 (5 bases). Germline V gene data show CDR1 as DFQATT and CDR2 as SNEGSKA (reference sequence). The CDR3 is made up of 10 amino acids. The V end lost 5 bases, the J end lost 9 bases, and 8 bases lay between the germline ends. This chain's CDR3 is CSALAGEQFF. The CDR3 DNA sequence: TGCAGTGCTCTAGCAGGTGAGCAGTTCTTC.

The V call is TRBV7-3, the J call TRBJ2-2; TRBD2 is a possible D gene (7 bases). The CDR3 length is 15 residues. V shed 5 bases and J shed 7 bases, with 17 bases lying between them. The germline V gene encodes CDR1 SGHTA and CDR2 FQGTGA. CDR3 nucleotide sequence: TGTGCCAGCAGCCCGATGGGGGGGCGCGACGGGGAGCTGTTTTTT. Encoded protein: CASSPMGGRDGELFF.

The chain links TRBV27 to TRBJ1-3, with TRBD1 as a possible D gene (6 bases). Trimming left V 0 bases short and J 2 bases short, with 14 bases between. This CDR3 has 17 amino acids. The germline CDR1 and CDR2 sequences are MNHEY and SMNVEV (reference sequence). The CDR3, as DNA: TGTGCCAGCAGTTTATCGGCGGATACAGGGACTGGAAACACCATATATTTT. Its translation: CASSLSADTGTGNTIYF.

The rearrangement joins TRBV15 to TRBJ2-7; TRBD1 is a possible D gene (5 bases). Trimming removed 0 bases at V and 6 bases at J, with 12 bases between. Germline V gives CDR1 LNHNV, CDR2 YYDKDF (reference sequence). CDR3 size: 14 residues. The CDR3 coding sequence is TGTGCCACCAGCAGAGACACAGGAAGGGGCGAGCAGTACTTC. Translated, it gives CATSRDTGRGEQYF. Full variable domain (missing parts from reference TRBV15 and TRBJ2-7): DAMVIQNPRYQVTQFGKPVTLSCSQTLNHNVMYWYQQKSSQAPKLLFHYYDKDFNNEADTPDNFQSRRPNTSFCFLDIRSPGLGDTAMYLCATSRDTGRGEQYFGPGTRLTVT.

The V and J genes are TRBV28 and TRBJ1-3; TRBD1 might be the D (5 bases). Trimming stripped 5 bases from V and 4 bases from J, with 18 bases between. This CDR3 region has 16 residues. Germline loops: CDR1 MDHEN, CDR2 SYDVKM. The CDR3, as DNA: TGTGCCAGCAGTGCTCCCCGGGGGAGCTCCGGAAACACCATATATTTT. The encoded protein is CASSAPRGSSGNTIYF.

The chain employs TRBV24-1 and TRBJ1-2; 9 bases map to TRBD1. V lost 3 bases, J lost 5 bases, and 3 bases stayed unmatched. Germline CDR1 is KGHDR and CDR2 is SFDVKD. The CDR3 has 14 amino acids. The CDR3 bases are TGTGCCACCAGTGATCAGGGACAGGGTTATGGCTACACCTTC. It encodes CATSDQGQGYGYTF.

The chain is built from TRBV19 and TRBJ2-7; D might be TRBD1 (6 bases). CDR1 and CDR2 (germline): LNHDA, SQIVND (reference sequence). V was shortened by 5 bases and J by 7 bases, with 18 bases between the two germline ends. The CDR3 length is 14 residues. The CDR3 coding sequence is TGTGCCAGTAGTGGCTGGGGGCTAGAACAGGAGCAGTACTTC. Its translation is CASSGWGLEQEQYF.

This clone was detected once. The J gene is TRBJ1-5, the V gene TRBV11-3; 7 bases map to TRBD1. Per germline, CDR1 SGHNT and CDR2 YENEEA. The CDR3 extends over 18 amino acids. V was pared by 0 bases and J by 8 bases, with 16 bases of the junction left unmatched. The CDR3, as DNA: TGTGCCAGCAGCTTAGATCTGGGCAGGGGGAGCCTAGGGGAGCCCCAGCATTTT. Translated, it gives CASSLDLGRGSLGEPQHF.

This chain connects TRBV6-6 to TRBJ2-1, with D unresolved. Deletions cut 5 bases from V and 0 bases from J, with 17 bases between. CDR3 length equals 17 residues. Germline CDR1 and CDR2: MNHNY and SVGAGI (reference sequence). CDR3 sequence reads: CASSPSLVFSSYNEQFF. CDR3 bases: TGTGCCAGCAGTCCCTCCCTAGTATTCAGCTCCTACAATGAGCAGTTCTTC.

The chain joins TRBV9 to TRBJ1-4; 9 nucleotides agree with TRBD1. The V gene end was trimmed by 3 bases and the J gene end by 8 bases; junction bases not matched to a gene: 8. The germline V gene has CDR1 SGDLS and CDR2 YYNGEE. The CDR3 totals 15 residues. CDR3 bases: TGTGCCAGCAGCGCAGGGACAGGGATAGGAGAAAAACTGTTTTTT. Translating gives CASSAGTGIGEKLFF.

This chain connects TRBV9 to TRBJ2-1; D unresolved. CDR3 length: 15 amino acids. The germline CDR1 and CDR2 sequences are SGDLS and YYNGEE. Trimming stripped 0 bases from V and 2 bases from J, with 9 bases between. The CDR3 here is CASSVVIAAYNEQFF. The DNA for the CDR3 is TGTGCCAGCAGCGTAGTGATAGCAGCCTACAATGAGCAGTTCTTC.

The V gene is TRBV2, the J gene TRBJ2-7, with a weak D call TRBD1 (5 bases). Germline values: CDR1 SNHLY, CDR2 FYNNEI. The CDR3 has 14 residues. V was trimmed by 6 bases and J by 1 base, leaving 13 bases between them. As DNA, the CDR3 is TGTGCCAGCAGCCCCCAGGGCGCGTCCTACGAGCAGTACTTC. Amino acids: CASSPQGASYEQYF.

V and J are TRBV29-1 and TRBJ1-1; 8 bases are shared with TRBD1. Germline CDR1 SQVTM, CDR2 ANQGSEA. The CDR3 totals 10 residues. Unmatched junction bases numbered 3, after V lost 7 bases and J lost 8 bases. The CDR3 spells CSAGQGEAFF. The CDR3 region has the DNA TGCAGCGCTGGACAGGGAGAAGCTTTCTTT. Variable domain in full (rest from reference TRBV29-1 and TRBJ1-1): SAVISQKPSRDICQRGTSLTIQCQVDSQVTMMFWYRQQPGQSLTLIATANQGSEATYESGFVIDKFPISRPNLTFSTLTVSNMSPEDSSIYLCSAGQGEAFFGQGTRLTVV.